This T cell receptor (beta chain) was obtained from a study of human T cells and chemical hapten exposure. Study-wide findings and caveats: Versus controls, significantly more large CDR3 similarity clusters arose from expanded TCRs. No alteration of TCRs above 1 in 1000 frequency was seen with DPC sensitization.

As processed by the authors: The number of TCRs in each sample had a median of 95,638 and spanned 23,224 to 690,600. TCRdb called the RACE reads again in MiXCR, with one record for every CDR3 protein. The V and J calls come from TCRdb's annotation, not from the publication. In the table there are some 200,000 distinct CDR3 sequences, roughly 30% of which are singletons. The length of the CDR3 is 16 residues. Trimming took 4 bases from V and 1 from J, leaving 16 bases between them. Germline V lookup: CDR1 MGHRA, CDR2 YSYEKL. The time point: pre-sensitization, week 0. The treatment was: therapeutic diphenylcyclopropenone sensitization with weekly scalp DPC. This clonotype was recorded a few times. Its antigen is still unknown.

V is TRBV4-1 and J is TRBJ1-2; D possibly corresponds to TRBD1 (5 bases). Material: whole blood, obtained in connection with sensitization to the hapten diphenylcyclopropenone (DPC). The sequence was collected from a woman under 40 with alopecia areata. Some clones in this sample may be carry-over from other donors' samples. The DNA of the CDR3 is TGCGCCAGCAGCCGAGAGACAGCCCCCTTTAACTATGGCTACACCTTC. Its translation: CASSRETAPFNYGYTF.